A selection of T cell receptor beta chains follows, all from one sample in a study of shared T cell receptors in the human thymus. TCRdb's copy holds only in-frame clones and misses some; the assay was immunoSEQ multiplex PCR. The data contain under 700,000 clones, approximately 80% of them singletons. A further study also used this sample, focusing on human thymus T cells.

Material: thymocytes. These receptors all come from a boy under two years old with a congenital heart defect. Both conserved end residues are part of each CDR3. D genes are given only for firm matches.

V	D	J	CDR3
TRBV10-3	.	TRBJ2-7	CAISDLQGEQYF
TRBV4-2	TRBD2	TRBJ2-7	CASSSGRDNLLAGSYEQYF
TRBV2	TRBD2	TRBJ2-7	CASSTTSGNSYEQYF
TRBV28	.	TRBJ1-5	CASSPGHDQPQHF
TRBV12-5	TRBD1	TRBJ1-5	CASGFFPDRPPYSNQPQHF
TRBV4-2	TRBD1	TRBJ2-7	CASSHPGQGSYEQYF
TRBV9	TRBD2	TRBJ2-7	CASSGGGAGGPDEQYF
TRBV7-3	.	TRBJ2-5	CASSPPGRKETQYF
TRBV7-2	.	TRBJ2-2	CASSPTRRRGTGELFF
TRBV15	TRBD1	TRBJ2-5	CATSSRDSQETQYF
TRBV18	.	TRBJ2-1	CASSPRGYEQFF
TRBV12-5	.	TRBJ2-7	CASGPKQGGEQYF
TRBV11-3	TRBD2	TRBJ2-7	CASSPPSLAASSYEQYF
TRBV9	TRBD1	TRBJ1-1	CASSERDRTTNTEAFF